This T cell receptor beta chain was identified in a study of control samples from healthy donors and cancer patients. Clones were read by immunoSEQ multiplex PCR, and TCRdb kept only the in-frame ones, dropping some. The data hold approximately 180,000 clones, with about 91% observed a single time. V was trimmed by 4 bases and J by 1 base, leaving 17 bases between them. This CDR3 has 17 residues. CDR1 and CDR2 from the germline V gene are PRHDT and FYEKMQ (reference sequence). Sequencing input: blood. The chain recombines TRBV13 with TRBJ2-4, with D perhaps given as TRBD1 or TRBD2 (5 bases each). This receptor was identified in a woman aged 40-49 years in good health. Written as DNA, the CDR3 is TGTGCCAGCAGCTCCCACGACGGGGACCTGGCCAAAAACATTCAGTACTTC. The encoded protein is CASSSHDGDLAKNIQYF.